The rows below give T cell receptor beta chains drawn from one sample of a study of blood T cells in healthy people across ages. Each CDR3 protein gets one entry after TCRdb re-called the 5' RACE reads with MiXCR. The sample lists 2 million or so distinct CDR3 sequences; about 50% were seen once. Specimen: blood. These receptors were taken from a woman aged 40 to 55 in good health. Both conserved end residues are part of each CDR3. D genes are given only for firm matches. The size field is filled for only some rows; it gives once, few, many or a size class.

CDR3 DNA: TGCGCCAGCAGCCGATCTACCGGGACAGGGAATTCGGATACGCAGTATTTT
CDR3 protein: CASSRSTGTGNSDTQYF
D gene: TRBD1
clone size: few
V gene: TRBV4-3
J gene: TRBJ2-3

CDR3 DNA: TGTGCCAGCTCACCCCGACAGGGGCACGAAAAACTGTTTTTT
CDR3 protein: CASSPRQGHEKLFF
D gene: TRBD1
clone size: -
V gene: TRBV18
J gene: TRBJ1-4

CDR3 DNA: TGTGCCAGCAGCCAAGATGGCCTAGCGGGGGGTGAAGATACGCAGTATTTT
CDR3 protein: CASSQDGLAGGEDTQYF
D gene: TRBD2
clone size: few
V gene: TRBV4-2
J gene: TRBJ2-3

CDR3 DNA: TGCAGTGCAGGGTCAGGGAGAAACTATGGCTACACCTTC
CDR3 protein: CSAGSGRNYGYTF
D gene: -
clone size: few
V gene: TRBV20-1
J gene: TRBJ1-2

CDR3 DNA: TGTGCCAGCACCACCCCCCGGGCAAGCAAGGACTATCAAGAGACCCAGTACTTC
CDR3 protein: CASTTPRASKDYQETQYF
D gene: -
clone size: -
V gene: TRBV28
J gene: TRBJ2-5

CDR3 DNA: TGTGCCAGCGACGGCCCTACGAACACCGGGGAGCTGTTTTTT
CDR3 protein: CASDGPTNTGELFF
D gene: -
clone size: -
V gene: TRBV13
J gene: TRBJ2-2

CDR3 DNA: TGTGCCACCAGCGCAAGCTGGGTTGGGGAGACCCAGTACTTC
CDR3 protein: CATSASWVGETQYF
D gene: -
clone size: -
V gene: TRBV15
J gene: TRBJ2-5

CDR3 DNA: TGTGCCAGCAGAAGGACGGGGGCATCTTACGAGCAGTACTTC
CDR3 protein: CASRRTGASYEQYF
D gene: -
clone size: -
V gene: TRBV6-2/TRBV6-3
J gene: TRBJ2-7

CDR3 DNA: TGTGCCAGCAGCCCCTGGGACTTCTCTTCAGATACGCAGTATTTT
CDR3 protein: CASSPWDFSSDTQYF
D gene: -
clone size: -
V gene: TRBV13
J gene: TRBJ2-3

CDR3 DNA: TGCGCCAGCAGTCAATCTTCTACGGTTAACAATGAGCAGTTCTTC
CDR3 protein: CASSQSSTVNNEQFF
D gene: -
clone size: -
V gene: TRBV5-1
J gene: TRBJ2-1

CDR3 DNA: TGTGCCAGCAGCCCCGAGTCCGGAAATACGCAGTATTTT
CDR3 protein: CASSPESGNTQYF
D gene: -
clone size: -
V gene: TRBV7-2
J gene: TRBJ2-3

CDR3 DNA: TGTGCCAGCAGCCAAGCGATTTCCAGGGGGTTGTACCAAGAGACCCAGTACTTC
CDR3 protein: CASSQAISRGLYQETQYF
D gene: TRBD1
clone size: -
V gene: TRBV14
J gene: TRBJ2-5

CDR3 DNA: TGTGCCAGCAGCTCCCGGGACATAAATGAGCAGTTCTTC
CDR3 protein: CASSSRDINEQFF
D gene: -
clone size: once
V gene: TRBV7-9
J gene: TRBJ2-1

CDR3 DNA: TGTGCCAGCAGCCCCGGAGGGGGGCCTAATCAGCCCCAGCATTTT
CDR3 protein: CASSPGGGPNQPQHF
D gene: -
clone size: -
V gene: TRBV7-9
J gene: TRBJ1-5

CDR3 DNA: TGTGCCAGCAGTCCGCGGGACTCATATTGGACAGATACGCAGTATTTT
CDR3 protein: CASSPRDSYWTDTQYF
D gene: -
clone size: -
V gene: TRBV12-3/TRBV12-4
J gene: TRBJ2-3

CDR3 DNA: TGTGCCAGCAGTTACTCAGGAGACTTATATTACGAGCAGTACTTC
CDR3 protein: CASSYSGDLYYEQYF
D gene: -
clone size: -
V gene: TRBV6-2/TRBV6-3
J gene: TRBJ2-7

CDR3 DNA: TGTGCCAGCACCCTATCGACGGCTTACCAAGAGACCCAGTACTTC
CDR3 protein: CASTLSTAYQETQYF
D gene: -
clone size: few
V gene: TRBV12-3/TRBV12-4
J gene: TRBJ2-5

CDR3 DNA: TGTGCCAGCAGCTACCGGGACAGGGCTTACAATGAGCAGTTCTTC
CDR3 protein: CASSYRDRAYNEQFF
D gene: TRBD1
clone size: -
V gene: TRBV6-5
J gene: TRBJ2-1